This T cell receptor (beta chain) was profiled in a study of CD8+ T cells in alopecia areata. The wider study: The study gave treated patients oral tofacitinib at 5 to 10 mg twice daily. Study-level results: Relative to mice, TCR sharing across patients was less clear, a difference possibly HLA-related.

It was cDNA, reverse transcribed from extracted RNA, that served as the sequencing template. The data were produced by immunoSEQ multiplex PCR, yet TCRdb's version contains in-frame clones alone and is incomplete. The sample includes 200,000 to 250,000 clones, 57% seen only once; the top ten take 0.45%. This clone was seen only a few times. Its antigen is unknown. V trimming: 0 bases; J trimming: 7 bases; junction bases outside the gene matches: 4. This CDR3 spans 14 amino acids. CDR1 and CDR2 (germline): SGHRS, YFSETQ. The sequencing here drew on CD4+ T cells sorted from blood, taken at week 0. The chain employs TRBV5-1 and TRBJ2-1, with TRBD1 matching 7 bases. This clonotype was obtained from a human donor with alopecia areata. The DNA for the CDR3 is TGCGCCAGCAGCTTGGGACAGGGTGAAAATGAGCAGTTCTTC. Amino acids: CASSLGQGENEQFF. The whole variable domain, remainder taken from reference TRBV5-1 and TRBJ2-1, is KAGVTQTPRYLIKTRGQQVTLSCSPISGHRSVSWYQQTPGQGLQFLFEYFSETQRNKGNFPGRFSGRQFSNSRSEMNVSTLELGDSALYLCASSLGQGENEQFFGPGTRLTVL.